These 10 T cell receptor beta chains were sequenced from one sample in a study of a mutant IDH1 vaccine in newly diagnosed glioma. Some clones are missing from TCRdb's copy, which holds only in-frame ones; the method was immunoSEQ multiplex PCR. The sample consists of 100,000 to 150,000 clones, about four fifths of them appearing once. Antigens of these TCRs are unknown. This sample's time point: week 11, during vaccination. The content of each vaccine dose was 300 ug of mutant IDH1 20-mer peptide, and topical imiquimod accompanied it. The starting material was PBMCs, obtained from a glioma patient whose treatment included an IDH1 peptide vaccine. The source of these receptors is a man aged 35 to 55 with glioma.

The rearrangement joins TRBV6-5 to TRBJ1-5; D is undetermined. V lost 2 bases to trimming and J lost 5 bases, with 7 bases between them. This CDR3 is 13 amino acids long. Germline V lookup: CDR1 MNHEY, CDR2 SVGAGI. The CDR3 nucleotides are TGTGCCAGCAGTTACAGGGCAGATCAGCCCCAGCATTTT. This translates into CASSYRADQPQHF.

V gene TRBV19 combines with J gene TRBJ1-5; TRBD1 might be the D (6 bases). V lost 8 bases and J 6 bases, leaving 11 bases between the germline ends. CDR3 size: 12 residues. Germline values: CDR1 LNHDA, CDR2 SQIVND (reference sequence). The CDR3 bases are TGTGCCAGTGGACAGTTTCCTCAGCCCCAGCATTTT. As protein: CASGQFPQPQHF.

The rearrangement links TRBV30 to TRBJ2-7; D ambiguous. Germline values: CDR1 GTSNPN, CDR2 SVGIG (reference sequence). V was clipped by 2 bases and J by 3 bases, with 14 bases between them. CDR3 length: 14 amino acids. As DNA, the CDR3 is TGTGCCTGGAGTCCCCCCGTGGCTGTCTACGAGCAGTACTTC. The encoded protein is CAWSPPVAVYEQYF.

The chain is built from TRBV18 and TRBJ1-5; D is possibly TRBD1 (5 bases). The germline gives CDR1 KGHSH, CDR2 LQKENI. With 3 bases removed from V and 3 bases from J, the gap between germline ends came to 12 bases. The CDR3 is made up of 15 amino acids. The CDR3 protein is CASSPGGGSNQPQHF. In nucleotides, the CDR3 is TGTGCCAGCTCACCGGGGGGAGGGTCCAATCAGCCCCAGCATTTT.

The chain carries TRBV27 and TRBJ2-3, with D uncertain. The CDR3 is made up of 15 amino acids. V gave up 6 bases and J gave up 6 bases, with 19 bases separating them. Per the germline V gene, CDR1 is MNHEY and CDR2 is SMNVEV (reference sequence). The CDR3 spells CASRLSPTAPDTQYF. CDR3 DNA sequence: TGTGCCAGCAGGCTTTCCCCCACCGCCCCGGATACGCAGTATTTT.

The chain links TRBV6-5 to TRBJ2-2; TRBD2 matches 7 bases. CDR1 is MNHEY and CDR2 is SVGAGI in the germline V gene. CDR3 size: 14 residues. V was clipped by 6 bases and J by 4 bases; unmatched bases: 5. The CDR3 DNA sequence: TGTGCCAGCAGAGGCGGGAGTACCACCGGGGAGCTGTTTTTT. It encodes CASRGGSTTGELFF.

This chain connects TRBV30 to TRBJ1-5; TRBD1 matches 8 bases. After removal of 6 bases from V and 3 bases from J, the junction contained 4 bases not matched to a gene. There are 13 residues in the CDR3. Germline V gene data show CDR1 as GTSNPN and CDR2 as SVGIG (reference sequence). CDR3 region: CACQQGVNQPQHF. The DNA of the CDR3 is TGTGCCTGCCAACAGGGGGTCAATCAGCCCCAGCATTTT. Full variable domain (missing parts from reference TRBV30 and TRBJ1-5): SQTIHQWPATLVQPVGSPLSLECTVEGTSNPNLYWYRQAAGRGLQLLFYSVGIGQISSEVPQNLSASRPQDRQFILSSKKLLLSDSGFYLCACQQGVNQPQHFGDGTRLSIL.

V is TRBV18 and J is TRBJ2-5; D is undetermined. The CDR3 spans 13 residues. CDR1 is KGHSH and CDR2 is LQKENI in the germline V gene. Between the trimmed V and J ends, which lost 2 bases and 2 bases, there was a span of 6 bases. The CDR3 sequence: CASSPARQETQYF. The CDR3 nucleotides are TGTGCCAGCTCACCAGCCAGGCAAGAGACCCAGTACTTC.

Turning to this clone: The junction departs from germline at one end; a sequencing error may be responsible. The chain uses TRBV25-1 and TRBJ1-1; D gene ambiguous. This CDR3 has 14 amino acids. Germline-derived CDR1 and CDR2 are MGHDK and SYGVNS. The CDR3: CASSDLKKNPEAFF. The CDR3 region has the DNA TGTGCCAGCAGTGATTTAAAAAAGAACCCTGAAGCTTTCTTT.

The chain links TRBV11-3 to TRBJ2-5, with 8 nucleotides matching TRBD1. Per the germline V gene, CDR1 is SGHNT and CDR2 is YENEEA. This CDR3 is 17 amino acids long. Trimming removed 5 bases from V and 2 bases from J; junction bases left unmatched: 13. As DNA, the CDR3 is TGTGCCAGCAGCGAGCTTAGCAGGGGGCTCGTGCAAGAGACCCAGTACTTC. Protein product: CASSELSRGLVQETQYF.